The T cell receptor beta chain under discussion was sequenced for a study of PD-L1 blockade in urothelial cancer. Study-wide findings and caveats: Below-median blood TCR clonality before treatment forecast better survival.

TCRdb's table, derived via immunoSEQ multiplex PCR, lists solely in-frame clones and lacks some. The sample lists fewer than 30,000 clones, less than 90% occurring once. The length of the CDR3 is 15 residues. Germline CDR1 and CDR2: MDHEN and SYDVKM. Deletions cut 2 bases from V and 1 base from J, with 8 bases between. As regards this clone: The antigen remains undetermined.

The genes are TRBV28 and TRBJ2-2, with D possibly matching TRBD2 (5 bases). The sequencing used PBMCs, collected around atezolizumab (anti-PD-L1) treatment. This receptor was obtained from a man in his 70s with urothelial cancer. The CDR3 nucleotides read TGTGCCAGCAGTTTAATACGGGGGAACACCGGGGAGCTGTTTTTT. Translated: CASSLIRGNTGELFF.